This TCR beta chain stems from a study of CD8 T cells in ankylosing spondylitis. Quantitative 5'-RACE with molecular barcodes was used to make the TCR beta libraries. TCRdb used MiXCR to reprocess the 5' RACE reads, holding one entry per CDR3 protein. The sample includes approximately 210,000 distinct CDR3 sequences, 9.5% to 15% of them seen just once. The ends were cut back, 6 bases at V and 3 bases at J, with 11 bases in the middle. The CDR3 totals 13 residues. General study results and limits: Matched synovial fluid from ankylosing spondylitis patients was reported to be enriched for disease-linked clones. Several of the motif variants were reported before in synovial fluid and blood from reactive arthritis. Characteristic of ankylosing spondylitis blood, it appeared, was a TCR beta motif comprising roughly eight highly homologous variants.

This clonotype has just a few counts. What it recognizes is unknown. The sample consisted of blood, either unsorted or a sorted T cell fraction (not recorded which). The receptor's source is a male donor with ankylosing spondylitis or in good health (not recorded which). This chain joins TRBV12-3 or TRBV12-4 and TRBJ1-2; D might be TRBD1 (6 bases). The DNA of the CDR3 is TGTGCCAGCAGCCACAGGGTCGACTATGGCTACACCTTC. This gives the protein CASSHRVDYGYTF.